This is a list of T cell receptor beta chains from one sample in a study of cytomegalovirus exposure and HLA in healthy donors. Clones were read by immunoSEQ multiplex PCR, and TCRdb kept only the in-frame ones, dropping some. In the table there are 160,000 or so clones, under 85% of which are singletons. Sequencing input: PBMCs. The receptors were sampled from a man between 45 and 60 years old in good health and CMV-seropositive. CDR3s include the opening cysteine and the closing phenylalanine or tryptophan. The D gene is left open where the match is weak. Only part of the rows carry a size: once, few, many, or a class if the clone is expanded.

V,size,J,D,DNA,CDR3
TRBV19,NA,TRBJ1-2,TRBD1,TGTGCCAGTAGTATAGTTCCCGGGACAGGGGGCTATGGCTACACCTTC,CASSIVPGTGGYGYTF
TRBV28,NA,TRBJ2-1,NA,TGTGCCAGCAGTTTCGGGGTGGGGTACAATGAGCAGTTCTTC,CASSFGVGYNEQFF
TRBV5-6,NA,TRBJ1-2,NA,TGTGCCAGCAGCTTGAATCCCCCAGACATCTATGGCTACACCTTC,CASSLNPPDIYGYTF
TRBV7-8,NA,TRBJ1-2,NA,TGTGCCAGCAGCTTAGCGGTCCGGGGGGTAGCTGGCTACACCTTC,CASSLAVRGVAGYTF
TRBV19,NA,TRBJ1-1,TRBD1,TGTGCCAGTAGTAGCCTCCGGGACAGAACTGCTGAAGCTTTCTTT,CASSSLRDRTAEAFF
TRBV28,NA,TRBJ1-2,TRBD1,TGTGCCAGCAGTCCCCCCGGAGGGGGCGGTGGCTATGGCTACACCTTC,CASSPPGGGGGYGYTF
TRBV20-1,NA,TRBJ1-3,NA,TGCAGTGTAACAGCTGGAAACACCATATATTTT,CSVTAGNTIYF
TRBV28,once,TRBJ1-4,TRBD1,TGTGCCAGCAGAAGGACAGGGGCTAATGAAAAACTGTTTTTT,CASRRTGANEKLFF
TRBV4-1,NA,TRBJ1-5,NA,TGCGCCAGCAGCCAAAACCGGGATAATCAGCCCCAGCATTTT,CASSQNRDNQPQHF
TRBV7-9,once,TRBJ1-1,NA,TGTGCCAGCAGCTTAACAGGCCCTGAAGCTTTCTTT,CASSLTGPEAFF
TRBV7-9,NA,TRBJ1-1,NA,TGTGCCAGCAGCTTACAGGAGAACACTGAAGCTTTCTTT,CASSLQENTEAFF
TRBV4-1,NA,TRBJ2-1,TRBD2,TGCGCCAGCAGCCAACAACTAGCGGGGGCCTACAATGAGCAGTTCTTC,CASSQQLAGAYNEQFF
TRBV25-1,NA,TRBJ2-5,TRBD2,TGTGCCACCCAGACTAGCGGGAGATGGGAGACCCAGTACTTC,CATQTSGRWETQYF
TRBV5-1,NA,TRBJ2-7,NA,TGCGCCAGCAGCTTGGGGGGGGGACAAACCTCCTACGAGCAGTACTTC,CASSLGGGQTSYEQYF
TRBV28,once,TRBJ1-5,TRBD1,TGTGCCAGCAGATCCGGGACAGGGGGTATTCAGCCCCAGCATTTT,CASRSGTGGIQPQHF
TRBV9,NA,TRBJ1-2,NA,TGTGCCAGCAGCGTACTAACAGGGCCCAGTAACTATGGCTACACCTTC,CASSVLTGPSNYGYTF
TRBV6-5,few,TRBJ2-2,TRBD2,TGTGCCAGCAGTAGATCTAGCGGGGCGACCGGGGAGCTGTTTTTT,CASSRSSGATGELFF
TRBV7-9,NA,TRBJ2-5,TRBD1,TGTGCCAGCAGCTGGACAGGGGCCACCCTCGTGGAGACCCAGTACTTC,CASSWTGATLVETQYF
TRBV5-5,NA,TRBJ1-5,TRBD1,TGTGCCAGCAGCCGGACAGGGGGCAATCAGCCCCAGCATTTT,CASSRTGGNQPQHF
TRBV7-2,NA,TRBJ2-3,TRBD2,TGTGCCAGCAGCTTACCTAGCGGGGGCACAGATACGCAGTATTTT,CASSLPSGGTDTQYF